These T cell receptor beta chains were read from a single sample in a study of T cell clusters in autoimmune cytopenias. TCRdb reprocessed the multiplex PCR reads and keeps a single row for each CDR3 protein, giving no DNA. This sample lists about 710 distinct CDR3 sequences; its ten largest clones have 30% to 35%. These data also formed part of another study, on T cell repertoires in aging, cancer and after chemotherapy.

Sequenced sample: peripheral blood. These receptors were obtained from a human donor with an autoimmune cytopenia or autoimmune hepatitis (not recorded which). Both conserved end residues are part of each CDR3. Part of the rows lack a size; the others show once, few, many or a class for expanded clones.

J | length | size | V | CDR3
TRBJ1-1 | 13 | medium-sized | TRBV10-3 | CAISEEGVTEAFF
TRBJ2-3 | 14 | medium-sized | TRBV20-1 | CSARVGGATDTQYF
TRBJ1-1 | 16 | large | TRBV5-6 | CASSLGGDPGDTEAFF
TRBJ2-7 | 12 | NA | TRBV6-5 | CASRLTGYEQYF
TRBJ2-1 | 16 | medium-sized | TRBV19 | CASSSYGAAGSNEQFF
TRBJ1-4 | 14 | medium-sized | TRBV6-1 | CASSEYKGREKLFF
TRBJ2-5 | 16 | NA | TRBV25-1 | CASSESGETGRGTQYF
TRBJ2-5 | 15 | medium-sized | TRBV12-3/TRBV12-4 | CASSIAGGGVETQYF
TRBJ2-1 | 15 | medium-sized | TRBV12-3/TRBV12-4 | CASSFWHLSYNEQFF
TRBJ2-2 | 12 | large | TRBV27 | CASTTGSGELFF
TRBJ1-1 | 15 | medium-sized | TRBV20-1 | CSASLQGRGRTEAFF
TRBJ2-1 | 18 | medium-sized | TRBV27 | CASSSRLAGAKVYNEQFF
TRBJ2-3 | 12 | medium-sized | TRBV30 | CAWSYSTDTQYF
TRBJ2-7 | 16 | large | TRBV6-5 | CASSYAGLAGSYEQYF
TRBJ2-3 | 15 | medium-sized | TRBV24-1 | CATSDTSGTTNTQYF